This is a list of T cell receptor beta chains from one sample in a study of blood T cell repertoires in COVID-19. Some clones are missing from TCRdb's copy, which holds only in-frame ones; the method was immunoSEQ multiplex PCR. In the table there are fewer than 200,000 clones, roughly 87% of which are singletons. The source material was peripheral blood. The receptor source for this set is a woman aged 55-69 years with COVID-19, enrolled during active disease. Each CDR3 is given with its conserved first and last residue. Fields, in order: CDR3 DNA, CDR3 protein, clone size, V gene, D gene, J gene. A D gene is named only where the DNA matches it firmly. Not every row has a clone size; where given, it reads once, few, many or a size class.

DNA: TGTGCCAGTAGTATAGTTGACAGGGGCGGTCAGCCCCAGCATTTT
CDR3: CASSIVDRGGQPQHF
size: -
V: TRBV19
D: TRBD1
J: TRBJ1-5

DNA: TGTGCCAGCAGCCACCAGGGGGTAAATTCACCCCTCCACTTT
CDR3: CASSHQGVNSPLHF
size: -
V: TRBV7-2
D: TRBD1
J: TRBJ1-6

DNA: TGTGCCAGCAGCGTTACAGCTAACTATGGCTACACCTTC
CDR3: CASSVTANYGYTF
size: -
V: TRBV5-6
D: -
J: TRBJ1-2

DNA: TGTGCCAGCAGCCCCGCGGGAGAAACCTACGAGCAGTACTTC
CDR3: CASSPAGETYEQYF
size: -
V: TRBV3-1/TRBV3-2
D: TRBD2
J: TRBJ2-7

DNA: TGTGCCAGCAGCTTGAGGTCCCGGAACACTGAAGCTTTCTTT
CDR3: CASSLRSRNTEAFF
size: -
V: TRBV7-2
D: -
J: TRBJ1-1

DNA: TGTGCCAGCAGTTTTAGCGGGACTGTGGGGGGGCAGTATTTT
CDR3: CASSFSGTVGGQYF
size: -
V: TRBV28
D: TRBD2
J: TRBJ2-3

DNA: TGTGCCAGCAGCCAAGATGGCCCGAAGCAGTACTTC
CDR3: CASSQDGPKQYF
size: -
V: TRBV3-1/TRBV3-2
D: -
J: TRBJ2-7

DNA: TGTGCCAGCGGGACTAGCGGGAGAATAGCGCAGTATTTT
CDR3: CASGTSGRIAQYF
size: -
V: TRBV7-8
D: TRBD2
J: TRBJ2-3

DNA: TGTGCCAGCAGCACCGAACTCAATTCCTACGAGCAGTACTTC
CDR3: CASSTELNSYEQYF
size: -
V: TRBV7-2
D: -
J: TRBJ2-7

DNA: TGTGCCAGCACCGACGGGACTAGCGGTGAGAATGAGCAGTTCTTC
CDR3: CASTDGTSGENEQFF
size: -
V: TRBV27
D: TRBD2
J: TRBJ2-1

DNA: TGTGCCAGCAGCACGACCCGGGCCCGAGGGGAGGATGAGCAGTTCTTC
CDR3: CASSTTRARGEDEQFF
size: -
V: TRBV5-4
D: -
J: TRBJ2-1

DNA: TGTGCCACCAGTGATTTGGAAGAAGAGGGTGAGCAGTTCTTC
CDR3: CATSDLEEEGEQFF
size: once
V: TRBV24-1
D: -
J: TRBJ2-1

DNA: TGTGCCAGCAACCCGCGAGGGGCGGGGGACATTCAGTACTTC
CDR3: CASNPRGAGDIQYF
size: few
V: TRBV28
D: TRBD2
J: TRBJ2-4

DNA: TGTGCCAGCAGCTTGGGGCCCGGGACAGCGATCTACGAGCAGTACTTC
CDR3: CASSLGPGTAIYEQYF
size: -
V: TRBV5-8
D: TRBD1
J: TRBJ2-7

DNA: TGTGCCAGCAGCCTACAGGAAAACACAGATACGCAGTATTTT
CDR3: CASSLQENTDTQYF
size: -
V: TRBV7-8
D: -
J: TRBJ2-3

DNA: TGTGCCAGCAGTCGGCCCGTACTAGCGGGAGACCGAGATACGCAGTATTTT
CDR3: CASSRPVLAGDRDTQYF
size: once
V: TRBV2
D: TRBD2
J: TRBJ2-3

DNA: TGTGCCAGTAGTATATGGGCAGTAAATCAGCCCCAGCATTTT
CDR3: CASSIWAVNQPQHF
size: -
V: TRBV19
D: -
J: TRBJ1-5

DNA: TGCAGCGTAAGGACAGGGGGACTAACGGGGGAGACCCAGTACTTC
CDR3: CSVRTGGLTGETQYF
size: -
V: TRBV29-1
D: TRBD1
J: TRBJ2-5

DNA: TGTGCCAGCAGTACACAAACAGTGGCAGGCCCGGCCCGGGAGACCCAGTACTTC
CDR3: CASSTQTVAGPARETQYF
size: -
V: TRBV28
D: -
J: TRBJ2-5

DNA: TGTGCCAGCAGTCCCGTGGAGGCCTATGGCTACACCTTC
CDR3: CASSPVEAYGYTF
size: -
V: TRBV28
D: -
J: TRBJ1-2

DNA: TGTGCCAGCAGCACCTCGGACAGGGAAGATACGCAGTATTTT
CDR3: CASSTSDREDTQYF
size: -
V: TRBV3-1/TRBV3-2
D: TRBD1
J: TRBJ2-3

DNA: TGTGCCAGCAGCGTAGGGACTAGCGGGGGACCCACAGATACGCAGTATTTT
CDR3: CASSVGTSGGPTDTQYF
size: -
V: TRBV9
D: TRBD2
J: TRBJ2-3

DNA: TGTGCCAGCAGCCGCGAATCAGGGGTGGGTTTAGGCAATGAGCAGTTCTTC
CDR3: CASSRESGVGLGNEQFF
size: once
V: TRBV4-2
D: -
J: TRBJ2-1